This paragraph covers one TCR beta chain sequence. Its antigen remains undetermined. Base qualities are not at hand, and no much larger clone is one base apart. This specimen comes from a study of T cells in Graves' hyperthyroidism and ophthalmopathy (dated by TCRdb to about 2019). Regarding the complete study: Peripheral blood was collected at initial diagnosis, before any treatment. The paper describes TCR Vbeta CDR3 sequencing of 120 to 150 peripheral blood samples, made up of about 41 ophthalmopathy patients, 70 to 80 hyperthyroidism patients and approximately 17 progressor patients. In six Graves' hyperthyroidism patients, the study also compared T-cell repertoires from thyroid tissue with T-cell repertoires from blood. The 90 to 100 discovery patients were randomly divided into training and test sets at a 7:3 ratio. After sampling, hyperthyroidism patients received methimazole starting at 30 mg daily, and ophthalmopathy patients received high-dose intravenous methylprednisolone. Prospective prediction of ophthalmopathy was tested in an independent validation cohort of about 19 hyperthyroidism patients and some 17 patients who later progressed to ophthalmopathy. TCR V-J signatures able to tell the groups apart were searched for in a discovery cohort of 90 to 100 patients, of whom more than 40 had Graves' ophthalmopathy and around 56 had stable Graves' hyperthyroidism.

In the ophthalmopathy patients, disease was moderately to severely active, with a Clinical Activity Score of 3 or more, a NOSPECS grade of 4 or more, and a duration of less than 3 months. Any patient with an uncontrolled infection, another autoimmune disease, pregnancy or lactation was excluded. Diagnoses relied on clinical symptoms, serum thyroxine and TRAb, thyroid ultrasound and orbital computed tomography. PBMCs were isolated from 10 ml of fresh peripheral blood by Ficoll-Paque density gradient centrifugation. Trizol reagent was used to extract total RNA, and RNA quality was then checked on an Agilent 2100 Bioanalyzer. Here is what the overall study found, with its caveats: No statistical method was used to fix the sample size in advance, and group allocation was not hidden from the investigators. Blood samples also contained most of the expanded thyroid clonotypes (frequency above 0.001), which suggests that blood repertoires may reflect thyroid immune responses. A model built on a 13 V-J signature distinguished ophthalmopathy from stable hyperthyroidism, reaching 85% to 90% sensitivity and around 81% specificity in cross-validation and 80%/75% in testing. During validation, the model predicted progression to ophthalmopathy a median of around six months ahead of onset, with almost 71% sensitivity and about 75% specificity.

TCR beta CDR3 regions were amplified from RNA transcripts. For the first round of RT-PCR on the TCR CDR3, the HTBI primer set was used together with the Qiagen OneStep RT-PCR kit. Libraries were constructed in a second round of multiplex PCR, after which size selection and purification were carried out. Libraries were sequenced paired-end with 100 bp reads on an Illumina HiSeq2000. The paper's processing steps were these. SOAPnuke was used to process the raw data, throwing out any read that contained adapters or uncalled bases, had a mean Phred below 15, or lacked an exact constant-primer or identifier match. COPE v1.2.5 was used to merge high-quality paired reads, and clonotypes were defined as unique nucleotide sequences. MiTCR v1.1 was used to align clonotypes to the IMGT TRBV, TRBD and TRBJ reference segments. The analysis included only V-J combinations with a frequency above 0.0001, which together covered roughly 99% of the repertoires. A TCS score was defined as the ratio between F50 (clonal expansion) and ExV (chaos), using BLOSUM62-based TCRdist between CDR3 peptides within each V-J. Welch's t-statistics and random forest reduced 500 to 650 V-J features to 10 to 15, which were used in a naive Bayes classifier (R e1071). The public reads were quality trimmed at Q25 with fastp and then assembled into clones with MiXCR by TCRdb, keeping productive beta chains. Each CDR3 protein appears once, grouped with its most common genes and DNA. These V and J calls rely on TCRdb rather than the paper's analysis. Recorded for this sample are around 600,000 distinct CDR3 sequences; around 15% of them occurred a single time. The top ten clones comprise around 13% of the sample.

This TCR came from a woman aged 45-65 years with Graves' ophthalmopathy. Sequenced material: blood.

CDR3 reads: CSVEQGGNEQFF. The nucleotides read TGCAGCGTTGAACAGGGAGGCAATGAGCAGTTCTTC. The chain uses TRBV20-1 and TRBJ2-1; the D element could tentatively be TRBD1 or TRBD2, as 6 bases agree for each. Sequences DFQATT (CDR1) and SNEGSKA (CDR2) are obtained from the germline V gene (reference sequence). The CDR3, cysteine through phenylalanine, is 12 amino acids long. The DNA shown is the 36-base CDR3, in frame from base 1.